This is a list of T cell receptor beta chains from one sample in a study of beta chain features in type 1 diabetes. Produced via immunoSEQ multiplex PCR; TCRdb's table is partial and in-frame only. The sample includes about 620,000 clones, 15% to 17% of them seen just once. The material sequenced was naive CD4+ T cells from blood. The receptors derive from a man younger than 35 in good health. CDR3s include the opening cysteine and the closing phenylalanine or tryptophan. The D gene is left open where the match is weak. The listing skips clone size in some rows; elsewhere it reads once, few, many or a size class.

j_gene: TRBJ2-5
abundance: few
d_gene: .
v_gene: TRBV30
len: 13
CDR3aa: CAWAGGFQETQYF
CDR3nt: TGTGCCTGGGCTGGGGGGTTCCAAGAGACCCAGTACTTC

j_gene: TRBJ2-5
abundance: .
d_gene: .
v_gene: TRBV5-4
len: 11
CDR3aa: CASSKGETQYF
CDR3nt: TGTGCCAGCAGTAAGGGGGAGACCCAGTACTTC

j_gene: TRBJ2-1
abundance: few
d_gene: .
v_gene: TRBV7-3
len: 14
CDR3aa: CASSRARSYNEQFF
CDR3nt: TGTGCCAGCAGCCGCGCCAGATCCTACAATGAGCAGTTCTTC

j_gene: TRBJ1-1
abundance: .
d_gene: .
v_gene: TRBV9
len: 12
CDR3aa: CASSVGLTEAFF
CDR3nt: TGTGCCAGCAGCGTGGGTCTTACTGAAGCTTTCTTT

j_gene: TRBJ2-2
abundance: .
d_gene: .
v_gene: TRBV9
len: 15
CDR3aa: CASSVAGTPTGELFF
CDR3nt: TGTGCCAGCAGCGTAGCTGGGACACCCACCGGGGAGCTGTTTTTT

j_gene: TRBJ2-3
abundance: few
d_gene: .
v_gene: TRBV15
len: 15
CDR3aa: CATSSQWGSTDTQYF
CDR3nt: TGTGCCACCAGCAGCCAGTGGGGTAGCACAGATACGCAGTATTTT

j_gene: TRBJ2-5
abundance: .
d_gene: TRBD2
v_gene: TRBV6-5
len: 16
CDR3aa: CASSYVGLAVQETQYF
CDR3nt: TGTGCCAGCAGTTACGTTGGACTAGCGGTTCAAGAGACCCAGTACTTC

j_gene: TRBJ1-4
abundance: .
d_gene: .
v_gene: TRBV4-1
len: 15
CDR3aa: CASSQVAGPNEKLFF
CDR3nt: TGCGCCAGCAGCCAAGTGGCGGGGCCAAATGAAAAACTGTTTTTT

j_gene: TRBJ2-1
abundance: .
d_gene: TRBD2
v_gene: TRBV7-3
len: 14
CDR3aa: CASSQRLAGNEQFF
CDR3nt: TGTGCCAGCAGCCAAAGACTAGCGGGAAATGAGCAGTTCTTC

j_gene: TRBJ2-3
abundance: .
d_gene: .
v_gene: TRBV5-1
len: 15
CDR3aa: CASSLEWSGPDTQYF
CDR3nt: TGCGCCAGCAGCTTGGAATGGTCGGGCCCAGATACGCAGTATTTT

j_gene: TRBJ1-4
abundance: few
d_gene: .
v_gene: TRBV28
len: 14
CDR3aa: CASRVPGAGEKLFF
CDR3nt: TGTGCCAGCAGGGTCCCGGGGGCTGGTGAAAAACTGTTTTTT

j_gene: TRBJ2-1
abundance: many
d_gene: .
v_gene: TRBV14
len: 13
CDR3aa: CASSHRRYNEQFF
CDR3nt: TGTGCCAGCAGCCACAGGAGGTACAATGAGCAGTTCTTC

j_gene: TRBJ2-3
abundance: .
d_gene: .
v_gene: TRBV4-1
len: 14
CDR3aa: CASSQTGREDTQYF
CDR3nt: TGCGCCAGCAGCCAGACAGGGAGGGAGGATACGCAGTATTTT

j_gene: TRBJ1-2
abundance: few
d_gene: TRBD1
v_gene: TRBV27
len: 14
CDR3aa: CASSLEGADYGYTF
CDR3nt: TGTGCCAGCAGTTTAGAGGGGGCCGACTATGGCTACACCTTC

j_gene: TRBJ1-2
abundance: .
d_gene: .
v_gene: TRBV7-9
len: 12
CDR3aa: CASSFDTYGYTF
CDR3nt: TGTGCCAGCAGCTTTGACACGTATGGCTACACCTTC

j_gene: TRBJ2-2
abundance: few
d_gene: TRBD1
v_gene: TRBV30
len: 13
CDR3aa: CAWSTGASGELFF
CDR3nt: TGTGCCTGGAGTACAGGGGCATCCGGGGAGCTGTTTTTT

j_gene: TRBJ2-5
abundance: .
d_gene: .
v_gene: TRBV15
len: 15
CDR3aa: CATSRDPQHQETQYF
CDR3nt: TGTGCCACCAGCAGAGACCCCCAGCACCAAGAGACCCAGTACTTC

j_gene: TRBJ2-7
abundance: .
d_gene: .
v_gene: TRBV20-1
len: 11
CDR3aa: CSATGFYEQYF
CDR3nt: TGCAGTGCGACAGGTTTCTACGAGCAGTACTTC

j_gene: TRBJ2-7
abundance: .
d_gene: TRBD1
v_gene: TRBV7-9
len: 14
CDR3aa: CASSFTGQGYEQYF
CDR3nt: TGTGCCAGCAGCTTTACGGGACAGGGATACGAGCAGTACTTC

j_gene: TRBJ1-1
abundance: .
d_gene: .
v_gene: TRBV30
len: 12
CDR3aa: CAWKGRWTEAFF
CDR3nt: TGTGCCTGGAAGGGTAGGTGGACTGAAGCTTTCTTT

j_gene: TRBJ2-3
abundance: .
d_gene: .
v_gene: TRBV5-1
len: 16
CDR3aa: CASSLAWAGSTDTQYF
CDR3nt: TGCGCCAGCAGCTTGGCCTGGGCAGGGAGCACAGATACGCAGTATTTT

j_gene: TRBJ1-2
abundance: .
d_gene: TRBD1
v_gene: TRBV10-3
len: 12
CDR3aa: CATQGAGYGYTF
CDR3nt: TGTGCCACCCAGGGGGCTGGCTATGGCTACACCTTC

j_gene: TRBJ2-5
abundance: .
d_gene: TRBD2
v_gene: TRBV2
len: 13
CDR3aa: CASRTGGKETQYF
CDR3nt: TGTGCCAGCAGGACGGGGGGAAAAGAGACCCAGTACTTC

j_gene: TRBJ2-5
abundance: few
d_gene: TRBD2
v_gene: TRBV28
len: 16
CDR3aa: CASSRSGVLGVETQYF
CDR3nt: TGTGCCAGCAGTCGTAGCGGGGTTTTAGGGGTGGAGACCCAGTACTTC

j_gene: TRBJ1-1
abundance: .
d_gene: .
v_gene: TRBV6-4
len: 15
CDR3aa: CASSAPSGVNTEAFF
CDR3nt: TGTGCCAGCAGTGCGCCCTCAGGGGTGAACACTGAAGCTTTCTTT

j_gene: TRBJ2-5
abundance: few
d_gene: .
v_gene: TRBV28
len: 13
CDR3aa: CASSLGTPETQYF
CDR3nt: TGTGCCAGCAGCCTGGGGACCCCAGAGACCCAGTACTTC

j_gene: TRBJ1-5
abundance: .
d_gene: .
v_gene: TRBV19
len: 14
CDR3aa: CASRQGGSNQPQHF
CDR3nt: TGTGCCAGTAGGCAGGGTGGTAGCAATCAGCCCCAGCATTTT

j_gene: TRBJ2-5
abundance: .
d_gene: TRBD1
v_gene: TRBV30
len: 13
CDR3aa: CAWRPRGLVTQYF
CDR3nt: TGTGCCTGGAGACCCAGGGGGCTAGTGACCCAGTACTTC

j_gene: TRBJ2-1
abundance: few
d_gene: TRBD2
v_gene: TRBV5-1
len: 16
CDR3aa: CASSLGPGTSTNEQFF
CDR3nt: TGCGCCAGCAGCCTGGGACCCGGGACTAGCACCAATGAGCAGTTCTTC

j_gene: TRBJ2-7
abundance: .
d_gene: TRBD2
v_gene: TRBV6-5
len: 13
CDR3aa: CASRGGSPYEQYF
CDR3nt: TGTGCCAGCCGGGGGGGGAGCCCCTACGAGCAGTACTTC

j_gene: TRBJ1-2
abundance: .
d_gene: .
v_gene: TRBV9
len: 14
CDR3aa: CASSVLLGGSGYTF
CDR3nt: TGTGCCAGCAGTGTACTCTTAGGCGGCTCTGGCTACACCTTC

j_gene: TRBJ2-7
abundance: .
d_gene: .
v_gene: TRBV7-3
len: 12
CDR3aa: CASSFDPGEQYF
CDR3nt: TGTGCCAGCAGCTTTGATCCTGGCGAGCAGTACTTC

j_gene: TRBJ1-1
abundance: once
d_gene: .
v_gene: TRBV18
len: 15
CDR3aa: CASSPSSSSNTEAFF
CDR3nt: TGTGCCAGCTCACCTAGCTCCTCGAGTAACACTGAAGCTTTCTTT

j_gene: TRBJ1-5
abundance: .
d_gene: .
v_gene: TRBV21-1
len: 19
CDR3aa: CASSKGVHRPIDSNQPQHF
CDR3nt: TGTGCCAGCAGCAAAGGCGTTCATAGACCAATCGATAGCAATCAGCCCCAGCATTTT

j_gene: TRBJ2-1
abundance: few
d_gene: .
v_gene: TRBV27
len: 14
CDR3aa: CASSLGLNYNEQFF
CDR3nt: TGTGCCAGCAGTTTAGGGCTAAATTACAATGAGCAGTTCTTC

j_gene: TRBJ1-6
abundance: .
d_gene: .
v_gene: TRBV5-6
len: 15
CDR3aa: CASSFYQRYNSPLHF
CDR3nt: TGTGCCAGCAGCTTCTACCAAAGATATAATTCACCCCTCCACTTT

j_gene: TRBJ2-7
abundance: .
d_gene: .
v_gene: TRBV10-3
len: 18
CDR3aa: CAISGSSLGAIGVSEQYF
CDR3nt: TGTGCCATCAGTGGTAGTTCTCTAGGTGCCATCGGTGTATCCGAGCAGTACTTC

j_gene: TRBJ1-2
abundance: .
d_gene: TRBD1
v_gene: TRBV7-6
len: 15
CDR3aa: CASSDILTGNYGYTF
CDR3nt: TGTGCCAGCAGTGACATATTGACAGGGAACTATGGCTACACCTTC

j_gene: TRBJ1-2
abundance: .
d_gene: .
v_gene: TRBV4-1
len: 15
CDR3aa: CASSQEEGPAYGYTF
CDR3nt: TGCGCCAGCAGCCAAGAGGAGGGCCCAGCCTATGGCTACACCTTC

j_gene: TRBJ2-5
abundance: .
d_gene: .
v_gene: TRBV6-5
len: 16
CDR3aa: CASSYTLQGGQETQYF
CDR3nt: TGTGCCAGCAGTTACACCTTACAGGGGGGGCAAGAGACCCAGTACTTC

j_gene: TRBJ1-2
abundance: .
d_gene: .
v_gene: TRBV27
len: 12
CDR3aa: CASKGTHYGYTF
CDR3nt: TGTGCCAGCAAGGGGACCCACTATGGCTACACCTTC

j_gene: TRBJ2-5
abundance: .
d_gene: .
v_gene: TRBV5-4
len: 12
CDR3aa: CASSLPQETQYF
CDR3nt: TGTGCCAGCAGCTTGCCCCAAGAGACCCAGTACTTC

j_gene: TRBJ1-1
abundance: .
d_gene: .
v_gene: TRBV5-1
len: 13
CDR3aa: CASSFGQHTEAFF
CDR3nt: TGCGCCAGCAGCTTCGGACAGCACACTGAAGCTTTCTTT

j_gene: TRBJ1-2
abundance: .
d_gene: TRBD1
v_gene: TRBV10-3
len: 15
CDR3aa: CAISESGTDNYGYTF
CDR3nt: TGTGCCATCAGTGAGTCTGGGACAGACAACTATGGCTACACCTTC

j_gene: TRBJ2-2
abundance: .
d_gene: .
v_gene: TRBV27
len: 16
CDR3aa: CASSSDRFANTGELFF
CDR3nt: TGTGCCAGCAGTTCCGACAGGTTCGCGAACACCGGGGAGCTGTTTTTT

j_gene: TRBJ2-4
abundance: .
d_gene: .
v_gene: TRBV18
len: 16
CDR3aa: CASSPNQPGAKNIQYF
CDR3nt: TGTGCCAGCTCACCTAATCAACCCGGGGCCAAAAACATTCAGTACTTC

j_gene: TRBJ1-6
abundance: few
d_gene: .
v_gene: TRBV6-5
len: 14
CDR3aa: CASSYSRWDSPLHF
CDR3nt: TGTGCCAGCAGTTACAGCAGATGGGATTCACCCCTCCACTTT

j_gene: TRBJ1-2
abundance: .
d_gene: .
v_gene: TRBV7-3
len: 15
CDR3aa: CASSPGGGKNYGYTF
CDR3nt: TGTGCCAGCAGCCCCGGCGGAGGGAAGAACTATGGCTACACCTTC

j_gene: TRBJ1-2
abundance: many
d_gene: .
v_gene: TRBV13
len: 14
CDR3aa: CASSLDPGFYGYTF
CDR3nt: TGTGCCAGCAGCTTAGATCCAGGTTTCTATGGCTACACCTTC

j_gene: TRBJ2-3
abundance: few
d_gene: TRBD1
v_gene: TRBV27
len: 15
CDR3aa: CASSVRDRSTDTQYF
CDR3nt: TGTGCCAGCAGTGTCCGGGACAGATCCACAGATACGCAGTATTTT

j_gene: TRBJ2-5
abundance: .
d_gene: .
v_gene: TRBV19
len: 12
CDR3aa: CASSIAGETQYF
CDR3nt: TGTGCCAGTAGTATAGCGGGAGAGACCCAGTACTTC

j_gene: TRBJ1-1
abundance: few
d_gene: .
v_gene: TRBV18
len: 15
CDR3aa: CASSPPPGVGREAFF
CDR3nt: TGTGCCAGCTCACCACCCCCCGGGGTAGGGCGAGAAGCTTTCTTT

j_gene: TRBJ1-1
abundance: few
d_gene: TRBD1
v_gene: TRBV7-8
len: 17
CDR3aa: CASSSDVDRLGGFEAFF
CDR3nt: TGTGCCAGCAGTTCCGACGTGGACAGGTTGGGAGGCTTTGAAGCTTTCTTT

j_gene: TRBJ1-4
abundance: few
d_gene: .
v_gene: TRBV7-9
len: 16
CDR3aa: CASSLEKDRVNEKLFF
CDR3nt: TGTGCCAGCAGCTTAGAGAAGGACAGAGTTAATGAAAAACTGTTTTTT

j_gene: TRBJ2-2
abundance: .
d_gene: .
v_gene: TRBV5-4
len: 16
CDR3aa: CASSFITARGDGELFF
CDR3nt: TGTGCCAGCAGCTTTATTACGGCGCGTGGGGACGGGGAGCTGTTTTTT